These 16 T cell receptor beta chains share one sample of origin, sequenced in a study of identical twins. TCRdb fed the 5' RACE reads into MiXCR, producing one record per CDR3 protein. The repertoire holds around 250,000 distinct CDR3 sequences, with about 12% as singletons. These same records also appear under a second study, on yellow fever vaccine responses in identical twins.

The sample taken for sequencing was memory (CD45RO+) T cells sorted from blood. The receptors originated from a woman in her late teens or twenties in good health.

This clonotype is medium-sized in the sample. This chain joins TRBV27 and TRBJ1-2, with 7 bases identical to TRBD1. Germline CDR1 is MNHEY and CDR2 is SMNVEV (reference sequence). Losses at the gene ends were 4 bases for V and 5 bases for J; bases not matched to a gene: 7. CDR3 length equals 14 residues. The CDR3 spells CASSYSGQQYGYTF. As DNA, the CDR3 is TGTGCCAGCAGTTATTCGGGACAGCAGTATGGCTACACCTTC.

This clonotype was seen only a few times. The V gene is TRBV20-1, the J gene TRBJ2-7; 13 nucleotides agree with TRBD2. This CDR3 contains 15 residues. Looked up from germline, CDR1 is DFQATT and CDR2 is SNEGSKA (reference sequence). The V gene end was trimmed by 6 bases and the J gene end by 4 bases; junction bases not matched to a gene: 9. The CDR3 region is CSATSTSGRYYEQYF. The CDR3, as DNA: TGCAGTGCGACTTCGACTAGCGGGAGGTATTACGAGCAGTACTTC.

The chain combines TRBV5-6 with TRBJ2-4, with a possible D match to TRBD1 (6 bases). The V gene's germline CDR1 is SGHDT and CDR2 YYEEEE. The V and J ends lost 4 bases and 1 base respectively, with 9 bases between them. The CDR3 consists of 14 residues. The CDR3 is CASSPTGAKNIQYF. The CDR3 region has the DNA TGTGCCAGCAGCCCAACAGGGGCCAAAAACATTCAGTACTTC.

To note about this clonotype: Germline is not matched at one junction end, which may reflect a read error. This chain connects TRBV20-1 to TRBJ2-2; 13 positions agree with TRBD2. The CDR3 loop spans 17 amino acids. Germline V gene data show CDR1 as DFQATT and CDR2 as SNEGSKA (reference sequence). Written as DNA, the CDR3 is TGCTGTGCTAGAGGGGGACTAGCGGGACGGGTCACCGGGGAGCTGTTTTTT. Encoded protein: CCARGGLAGRVTGELFF.

This clonotype was seen more than once but under ten times. This rearrangement joins TRBV3-1 to TRBJ1-1, with 7 positions matching TRBD1. This CDR3 is 14 amino acids long. The V segment lost 4 bases and the J segment 5 bases; nucleotides outside the gene matches: 7. CDR1 is LGHDT, CDR2 YNNKEL, per germline (reference sequence). Here the CDR3 DNA reads TGTGCCAGCAGCCCAAAAGGGGGCTTAACTGAAGCTTTCTTT. Translating gives CASSPKGGLTEAFF.

This chain uses TRBV18 with TRBJ1-1; D possibly corresponds to TRBD1 (6 bases). From germline, CDR1 is KGHSH and CDR2 LQKENI. Trimming left V 3 bases short and J 1 base short, with 15 bases between. The CDR3 runs 16 residues. CDR3 in DNA: TGTGCCAGCTCACCTCGTCAGGGGCGCGGGAACACTGAAGCTTTCTTT. Translating it yields CASSPRQGRGNTEAFF. Full variable domain (outside the CDR3, taken from reference TRBV18 and TRBJ1-1): NAGVMQNPRHLVRRRGQEARLRCSPMKGHSHVYWYRQLPEEGLKFMVYLQKENIIDESGMPKERFSAEFPKEGPSILRIQQVVRGDSAAYFCASSPRQGRGNTEAFFGQGTRLTVV.

This clonotype came up many times. The chain uses TRBV5-6 and TRBJ1-5; D is uncertain. CDR3 length equals 14 residues. Trimming took off 0 bases at V and 7 bases at J, with 11 bases between the two ends. CDR1 and CDR2 from the germline V gene are SGHDT and YYEEEE. CDR3 region: CASSLGNSQQPQHF. The DNA for the CDR3 is TGTGCCAGCAGCTTGGGGAACAGTCAACAGCCCCAGCATTTT.

This clonotype appeared many times. This chain links TRBV20-1 with TRBJ2-1; 14 bases align to TRBD2. Germline V gene data show CDR1 as DFQATT and CDR2 as SNEGSKA (reference sequence). Trimming took 4 bases from V and 4 from J; bases not matched to a gene: 6. The CDR3 totals 16 residues. Here the CDR3 DNA reads TGCAGTGCTAATCCCGGGACTAGCGGGAGTTACAATGAGCAGTTCTTC. Translating it yields CSANPGTSGSYNEQFF.

This clonotype was seen just once. The chain links TRBV7-3 to TRBJ2-3, with D unresolved. The V gene's germline CDR1 is SGHTA and CDR2 FQGTGA. V lost 8 bases and J 1 base, leaving 16 bases between the germline ends. The CDR3 runs 15 residues. DNA for the CDR3: TGTGCCAGCGCCCTGGGTGTCCTCCGCACAGATACGCAGTATTTT. This translates into CASALGVLRTDTQYF.

The chain is built from TRBV30 and TRBJ2-5; no reliable D call. The CDR3 length is 11 residues. V was pared by 3 bases and J by 9 bases, with 11 bases between. Germline values: CDR1 GTSNPN, CDR2 SVGIG (reference sequence). The CDR3 reads CAWRASWAQYF. CDR3 in DNA: TGTGCCTGGAGGGCCAGTTGGGCCCAGTACTTC.

This clonotype was recorded many times. CDR3 in amino acids: CASSSPGQGAGANVLTF. The CDR3 DNA reads as TGCGCCAGCAGCTCTCCGGGACAGGGGGCTGGGGCCAACGTCCTGACTTTC. The chain is built from TRBV5-1 and TRBJ2-6; 11 bases align to TRBD1. J gave up 2 bases and V 3 bases, and 4 bases lay outside the gene matches. Germline CDR1 and CDR2: SGHRS and YFSETQ. The CDR3 length is 17 residues.

The CDR3 region is CASSETGGTNEKLFF. In DNA, the CDR3 is TGCGCCAGCAGTGAAACAGGGGGAACTAATGAAAAACTGTTTTTT. The chain links TRBV10-2 to TRBJ1-4; TRBD1 matches 8 bases. The CDR3 extends over 15 amino acids. The V gene end was trimmed by 3 bases and the J gene end by 1 base; junction bases not matched to a gene: 1. Germline lookup yields CDR1 WSHSY and CDR2 SAAADI.

The chain combines TRBV6-1 with TRBJ2-5, with TRBD1 identical over 8 bases. The CDR3 is 14 residues long. Germline CDR1 is MNHNS and CDR2 is SASEGT. V trimming: 6 bases; J trimming: 2 bases; junction bases outside the gene matches: 5. The CDR3 reads CASSMGQAQETQYF. As DNA, the CDR3 is TGTGCCAGCAGCATGGGACAGGCTCAAGAGACCCAGTACTTC.

The chain uses TRBV20-1 and TRBJ2-1; TRBD1 is a possible D gene (7 bases). In germline, CDR1 is DFQATT, CDR2 SNEGSKA (reference sequence). V lost 6 bases and J lost 3, with 27 bases in between. This CDR3 is built from 18 residues. The DNA of the CDR3 is TGCAGTGCCCCAGGCGGGACAGAGGGGTCCGTGCACTACAATGAGCAGTTCTTC. It yields the protein CSAPGGTEGSVHYNEQFF.

This clonotype was seen only a few times. The chain is built from TRBV20-1 and TRBJ1-1; TRBD1 matches 8 bases. V gave up 4 bases and J gave up 3 bases; unmatched junction bases: 7. This CDR3 comprises 14 residues. The germline V gene has CDR1 DFQATT and CDR2 SNEGSKA (reference sequence). The CDR3 region is CSAKGTGRDTEAFF. The CDR3 DNA sequence: TGCAGTGCTAAGGGGACAGGCAGGGACACTGAAGCTTTCTTT.

V is TRBV30 and J is TRBJ2-3; D is unclear. The germline V and J ends were trimmed by 3 bases and 3 bases, with 13 bases remaining between them. CDR3 length equals 14 residues. Germline CDR1 GTSNPN, CDR2 SVGIG (reference sequence). DNA for the CDR3: TGTGCCTGGAGGAAAGGGCAAGTAACAGATACGCAGTATTTT. It yields the protein CAWRKGQVTDTQYF.